This T cell receptor (beta chain) was recovered during a study of blood T cell repertoires in COVID-19. For the study at large: PBMCs, B-cell-depleted T cells, or T cells provided the cDNA or gDNA that made up the material.

In the authors' workflow: Nucleated cell counts were estimated from reference gene primer amplification. The assay was immunoSEQ multiplex PCR, and TCRdb's table has in-frame clones only and misses some. V, J and clone size are taken as reported in that table, and D and trimming were inferred from the DNA itself. The top ten clones hold about 10% of a sample with 150,000 or so clones, roughly four fifths of them seen once. Participants spanned ages about 18 to 95 years and resided in some 22 US areas. Researchers sorted participants into cohorts using their self-reported clinical history. The material sequenced was PBMCs or T cells enriched from blood (not recorded which). The TCR originated in a man aged 50-59 years who had recovered from COVID-19.

CDR3 in DNA: TGTGCCAGCAGCCGAAACCGGGGTAATGAGCAGTTCTTC. Residues: CASSRNRGNEQFF. The gene calls are TRBV7-9 and TRBJ2-1, with D possibly matching TRBD2 (5 bases). This CDR3 region has 13 residues. V lost 5 bases, J lost 7 bases, and 12 bases lay in between. CDR1 is SEHNR and CDR2 is FQNEAQ in the germline V gene (reference sequence).